Shown below are 13 T cell receptor beta chains from a single sample sequenced in a study of TET2 disruption in CD19-targeted CAR T cells. TCRdb keeps only in-frame clones here, not all; method: immunoSEQ multiplex PCR. The data show 20,000 to 30,000 clones, and the top ten clones hold 1.9%. The treatment denotes: autologous CTL019 cells: CD19 CAR with 4-1BB and CD3 zeta domains. The antigens for these receptors are not known. The material sequenced was CD8- CAR+ T cells sorted from cultured blood T cells, taken for CD19 CAR T cell therapy. Indicated subset: CD8-negative CAR-positive T cells from the infusion product. The origin of the receptors is a man aged 70 or older with chronic lymphocytic leukemia.

The chain's CDR3 is CASSDRTGVFETQYF. The sequenced CDR3 bases are TGTGCCAGCAGCGATCGGACAGGGGTTTTCGAGACC. This chain connects TRBV3-1 (or the pseudogene TRBV3-2) to TRBJ2-5; 9 bases are shared with TRBD1. The CDR3 end is not reached by the read, which stops 3 residues before it; the germline J gene fills it in. The CDR3 runs to 15 residues. The V and J ends lost 5 bases and 5 bases, in that order; junction bases with no gene match: 9. Germline values: CDR1 LGHDT, CDR2 YNNKEL (reference sequence).

Details on this clone: The CDR3 goes on 3 residues after the read ends, and that part is filled in from the germline J gene. The V and J genes are TRBV7-8 and TRBJ2-6; no clear D gene. CDR1 and CDR2 from the germline V gene are SGHVS and FQNEAQ. The CDR3 spans 14 residues. V shed 5 bases and J shed 4 bases, with 9 bases lying between them. The CDR3 here is CASSAQVGANVLTF. The CDR3 bases that were read are TGTGCCAGCAGCGCACAAGTGGGGGCCAACGTC.

A word on this clone: The sequence runs out 3 residues before the end of the CDR3; the remainder is reconstructed from the germline J gene. The chain employs TRBV5-1 and TRBJ2-3; D perhaps matches TRBD2 (6 bases). Trimming took 3 bases from V and 2 from J, leaving 16 bases between them. Germline values: CDR1 SGHRS, CDR2 YFSETQ. There are 16 residues in the CDR3. CDR3 DNA (partial): TGCGCCAGCAGCTCGCCCCCGGGGGAGAACACAGATACG. Encoded protein: CASSSPPGENTDT. The whole CDR3 reads CASSSPPGENTDTQYF.

Comment on this clone: Read sequence stops 3 residues before the CDR3 end, and the germline J gene provides the missing end. V is TRBV14 and J is TRBJ2-1; 12 bases agree with TRBD2. V lost 1 base, J lost 2 bases, and 9 bases stayed unmatched. The CDR3 totals 19 residues. Germline CDR1 is SGHDN and CDR2 is FVKESK. The CDR3 bases that were read are TGTGCCAGCAGCCAAGGCCTAGCGGGGGGGGACTGGACCTACAATGAG. Amino acid sequence: CASSQGLAGGDWTYNE. Given in full, the CDR3 is CASSQGLAGGDWTYNEQFF.

A remark on this clone: The read finishes 3 residues shy of the CDR3 end, and the germline J gene is used to complete it. The J gene is TRBJ1-1, the V gene TRBV5-6; the match to TRBD1 covers 8 bases. Trimming at V came to 5 bases and at J to 7 bases, leaving 7 bases not matched to a gene. This CDR3 has 13 residues. Germline lookup yields CDR1 SGHDT and CDR2 YYEEEE. CDR3 DNA (partial): TGTGCCAGCAGGCACAGGGGGGGACTTGAA. As protein: CASRHRGGLE. The full CDR3 protein reads CASRHRGGLEAFF.

Of note for this clone: The read ends 3 residues before the CDR3 terminus; that terminus is restored from the germline J gene. The chain is built from TRBV20-1 and TRBJ1-4; a weak D match, TRBD1 (6 bases). Trimming stripped 6 bases from V and 3 bases from J, with 17 bases between. The CDR3 contains 15 residues. CDR1 is DFQATT, CDR2 SNEGSKA, per germline (reference sequence). The DNA read from the CDR3 is TGCAGTGCCCCGGGACAACCCACATCTAATGAAAAA. Translated, it gives CSAPGQPTSNEK. The full CDR3 sequence reads CSAPGQPTSNEKLFF.

On this clone itself: At one end, the junction sequence differs from germline, possibly due to a read error. The observed sequence ends 3 residues before the CDR3 terminus, with the missing tail filled in from the germline J gene. The sample holds other DNA sequences that translate to the same CDR3. The gene calls are TRBV6-2 or TRBV6-3 and TRBJ1-3; 7 nucleotides align to TRBD1. The CDR3 sequence is 14 residues long. Germline V gives CDR1 MNHEY, CDR2 SVGEGT. CDR3 sequence reads: CASRPTGTGNTIYF. CDR3 DNA, as far as it was read: TGTGCCAGCAGACCGACAGGGACTGGAAACACT.

As concerns this clone: The sequence runs out 3 residues before the end of the CDR3; the remainder is reconstructed from the germline J gene. This chain links TRBV5-7 with TRBJ1-1; D call uncertain. TRBV5-7 is placed among ORFs of uncertain function. This CDR3 is 14 amino acids long. V was pared by 3 bases and J by 5 bases, with 14 bases between. CDR3: CASSSAHTGTEAFF. The DNA read from the CDR3 is TGTGCCAGCAGCTCCGCCCATACGGGTACTGAA.

About this clone: The sequenced fragment ends 3 residues before the CDR3 boundary, so the rest is inferred from the germline J gene. The J gene is TRBJ1-5, the V gene TRBV4-2; D remains unclear. Germline V gene data show CDR1 as LGHNA and CDR2 as YNFKEQ. There are 18 residues in the CDR3. V lost 0 bases and J lost 4, with 19 bases in between. Here the CDR3 reads CASSQDIGGRGSNQPQHF. CDR3 bases read: TGTGCCAGCAGCCAAGATATCGGAGGGCGTGGGTCAAATCAGCCC.

Comments on this clone: The read is 3 residues too short to cover the CDR3 end, so that end is filled in from the germline J gene. At the DNA level, this CDR3 is encoded by other sequences in the same sample as well. The chain recombines TRBV20-1 with TRBJ1-2; D possibly corresponds to TRBD1 (6 bases). This CDR3 has 14 residues. Germline loops: CDR1 DFQATT, CDR2 SNEGSKA (reference sequence). CDR3 sequence: CSATPIGGQVGYTF. Partial CDR3 DNA: TGCAGTGCTACCCCAATCGGGGGGCAGGTCGGT.

A note on this clone: From the germline J gene comes the end of the CDR3, since the read stops 3 residues before it. This chain uses TRBV28 with TRBJ2-3, with 10 bases identical to TRBD2. CDR3 length: 20 amino acids. CDR1 and CDR2 (germline): MDHEN, SYDVKM. The ends lost 2 bases at V and 2 bases at J; junction bases unmatched: 16. CDR3 region: CASSLAGVGLAGVNTDTQYF. CDR3 bases read: TGTGCCAGCAGTTTAGCGGGGGTGGGGCTAGCGGGGGTGAACACAGATACG.

As regards this clone: Read data end 3 residues before the CDR3 end; the end is taken from the germline J gene. The rearrangement joins TRBV10-3 to TRBJ1-6, with D unresolved. Germline V lookup: CDR1 ENHRY, CDR2 SYGVKD. Trimming removed 2 bases at V and 0 bases at J, with 14 bases between. This CDR3 comprises 18 residues. The CDR3 protein is CAISERFSGDSYNSPLHF. The covered CDR3 bases are TGTGCCATCAGTGAGCGTTTTTCCGGGGACTCCTATAATTCACCC.

The CDR3 region is CASSLEEGALGQYF. The covered CDR3 bases are TGTGCCAGCAGCTTAGAGGAGGGGGCCCTTGGT. This rearrangement joins TRBV7-2 to TRBJ2-4, with D perhaps TRBD1 (7 bases). The read comes to an end 3 residues before the CDR3 does, leaving the germline J gene to fill in the end. Germline V gives CDR1 SGHTA, CDR2 FQGNSA. The CDR3 sequence is 14 residues long.